The rows below give T cell receptor beta chains drawn from one sample of a study of blood T cell repertoires in COVID-19. Sequenced by immunoSEQ multiplex PCR; TCRdb stores in-frame clones only, minus some. The profile shows some 270,000 clones, roughly 80% of them singletons. Sequenced material: peripheral blood. Receptor source: a person aged 65-85 years with COVID-19, enrolled during active disease. Each CDR3 is given with its conserved first and last residue. D genes are given only for firm matches. Clone size appears in some rows only: once, few, many, or a class for an expanded clone.

CDR3: CASEGEHEQYF
DNA: TGTGCCAGCGAGGGGGAGCACGAGCAGTACTTC
D: .
size: .
V: TRBV7-2
J: TRBJ2-7

CDR3: CASSREVGSPLHF
DNA: TGTGCCAGCAGCCGGGAAGTAGGTTCACCCCTCCACTTT
D: .
size: once
V: TRBV6-5
J: TRBJ1-6

CDR3: CATSRDVGLAGVDEQFF
DNA: TGTGCCACCAGCAGAGATGTAGGACTAGCGGGAGTGGATGAGCAGTTCTTC
D: TRBD2
size: .
V: TRBV15
J: TRBJ2-1

CDR3: CASSVSGNTEAFF
DNA: TGTGCCAGCAGTGTGTCCGGGAACACTGAAGCTTTCTTT
D: .
size: .
V: TRBV2
J: TRBJ1-1

CDR3: CASSVGGQAEGDTQYF
DNA: TGTGCCAGCAGCGTAGGCGGGCAGGCGGAAGGAGATACGCAGTATTTT
D: .
size: .
V: TRBV9
J: TRBJ2-3

CDR3: CASSLFGQGGGNTIYF
DNA: TGTGCCAGTAGTCTATTCGGACAGGGCGGAGGAAACACCATATATTTT
D: TRBD1
size: few
V: TRBV19
J: TRBJ1-3

CDR3: CASSTEVSGYTF
DNA: TGTGCCAGCAGTACGGAGGTTTCTGGCTACACCTTC
D: .
size: medium-sized
V: TRBV28
J: TRBJ1-2

CDR3: CASSVTETGPGELFF
DNA: TGTGCCAGCAGCGTAACTGAGACAGGGCCCGGGGAGCTGTTTTTT
D: TRBD1
size: .
V: TRBV9
J: TRBJ2-2

CDR3: CASSFHTADTQYF
DNA: TGTGCCAGCAGTTTCCACACCGCAGATACGCAGTATTTT
D: .
size: few
V: TRBV27
J: TRBJ2-3

CDR3: CASNPGGGDQPQHF
DNA: TGTGCCAGTAACCCAGGAGGAGGCGATCAGCCCCAGCATTTT
D: .
size: once
V: TRBV19
J: TRBJ1-5

CDR3: CASSPDRGGTEAFF
DNA: TGTGCCAGCAGTCCGGACAGGGGAGGGACTGAAGCTTTCTTT
D: TRBD1
size: .
V: TRBV6-4
J: TRBJ1-1

CDR3: CASSSTGINEKLFF
DNA: TGCGCCAGCAGCTCGACAGGGATCAATGAAAAACTGTTTTTT
D: TRBD1
size: .
V: TRBV5-1
J: TRBJ1-4

CDR3: CASSLGGASEKLFF
DNA: TGCGCCAGCAGCTTAGGGGGCGCGAGTGAAAAACTGTTTTTT
D: TRBD1
size: .
V: TRBV5-1
J: TRBJ1-4

CDR3: CASSWGGGSYEQYF
DNA: TGTGCCAGCAGCTGGGGCGGGGGGTCCTACGAGCAGTACTTC
D: TRBD2
size: .
V: TRBV7-2
J: TRBJ2-7

CDR3: CASSLTGGLYEQYF
DNA: TGTGCCAGCAGCCTGACAGGGGGCTTGTACGAGCAGTACTTC
D: TRBD1
size: .
V: TRBV3-1/TRBV3-2
J: TRBJ2-7

CDR3: CASSMRMNTDTQYF
DNA: TGTGCCAGTAGTATGAGGATGAATACAGATACGCAGTATTTT
D: .
size: .
V: TRBV19
J: TRBJ2-3

CDR3: CASSVGLDNSPLHF
DNA: TGCGCCAGCAGCGTGGGACTGGATAATTCACCCCTCCACTTT
D: .
size: .
V: TRBV5-1
J: TRBJ1-6

CDR3: CASSFVLAGGQETQYF
DNA: TGTGCCAGCAGTTTTGTCCTAGCGGGGGGGCAAGAGACCCAGTACTTC
D: TRBD2
size: once
V: TRBV27
J: TRBJ2-5

CDR3: CASSFRIRTGAGELFF
DNA: TGTGCCAGCAGCTTTCGTATAAGGACAGGGGCCGGGGAGCTGTTTTTT
D: TRBD1
size: .
V: TRBV5-4
J: TRBJ2-2

CDR3: CAISGQGATGYTF
DNA: TGTGCCATCAGTGGACAGGGGGCGACGGGCTACACCTTC
D: TRBD1
size: once
V: TRBV10-3
J: TRBJ1-2

CDR3: CASSLGQGLDTQYF
DNA: TGTGCCAGCAGCTTGGGACAGGGATTAGATACGCAGTATTTT
D: TRBD1
size: few
V: TRBV7-2
J: TRBJ2-3

CDR3: CASSSQGQSGNTIYF
DNA: TGTGCCAGCAGCTCTCAGGGTCAAAGTGGAAACACCATATATTTT
D: .
size: .
V: TRBV7-6
J: TRBJ1-3

CDR3: CASSPYGLEETQYF
DNA: TGTGCCAGCAGCCCCTATGGACTAGAAGAGACCCAGTACTTC
D: TRBD2
size: .
V: TRBV5-5
J: TRBJ2-5

CDR3: CSVAVTGENSPLHF
DNA: TGCAGCGTTGCAGTCACAGGAGAAAATTCACCCCTCCACTTT
D: .
size: .
V: TRBV29-1
J: TRBJ1-6

CDR3: CASRWGHNSPLHF
DNA: TGTGCCAGCAGATGGGGCCATAATTCACCCCTCCACTTT
D: .
size: .
V: TRBV2
J: TRBJ1-6

CDR3: CASSGASGQETQYF
DNA: TGTGCCAGCAGCGGAGCTAGCGGACAAGAGACCCAGTACTTC
D: TRBD2
size: .
V: TRBV7-6
J: TRBJ2-5

CDR3: CASSLQFASDTQYF
DNA: TGTGCCAGCAGCTTACAATTCGCGTCAGATACGCAGTATTTT
D: .
size: .
V: TRBV7-2
J: TRBJ2-3

CDR3: CASRKGTGFGQPQHF
DNA: TGTGCCAGCAGGAAGGGGACAGGGTTCGGACAGCCCCAGCATTTT
D: TRBD1
size: once
V: TRBV6-4
J: TRBJ1-5

CDR3: CASCSPGQGATDTQYF
DNA: TGTGCCAGCTGCAGCCCGGGACAGGGGGCAACAGATACGCAGTATTTT
D: TRBD1
size: .
V: TRBV28
J: TRBJ2-3

CDR3: CASSEPRGSGGYTF
DNA: TGTGCCAGCAGCGAACCACGGGGGTCAGGCGGCTACACCTTC
D: .
size: few
V: TRBV2
J: TRBJ1-2

CDR3: CASSLPSGGETQYF
DNA: TGTGCCAGCAGCTTACCCAGCGGGGGGGAGACCCAGTACTTC
D: TRBD2
size: .
V: TRBV7-6
J: TRBJ2-5

CDR3: CASSSFNQPQHF
DNA: TGTGCCAGCAGTTCCTTCAATCAGCCCCAGCATTTT
D: .
size: .
V: TRBV28
J: TRBJ1-5

CDR3: CASSLDSHPPNSPLHF
DNA: TGTGCCAGCAGCCTTGACAGCCATCCCCCAAATTCACCCCTCCACTTT
D: .
size: .
V: TRBV9
J: TRBJ1-6

CDR3: CASATTGLGRETQYF
DNA: TGTGCCAGCGCCACGACAGGGTTGGGGCGAGAGACCCAGTACTTC
D: TRBD1
size: .
V: TRBV27
J: TRBJ2-5

CDR3: CASRYTGATRYGYTF
DNA: TGTGCCAGCAGATATACAGGGGCAACTCGGTATGGCTACACCTTC
D: TRBD1
size: once
V: TRBV7-8
J: TRBJ1-2

CDR3: CSVITPTSGQETQYF
DNA: TGCAGCGTTATCACCCCGACTAGCGGACAAGAGACCCAGTACTTC
D: TRBD2
size: .
V: TRBV29-1
J: TRBJ2-5

CDR3: CASSLGTGFGYTF
DNA: TGTGCCAGCAGTTTAGGGACAGGGTTTGGCTACACCTTC
D: TRBD1
size: .
V: TRBV28
J: TRBJ1-2

CDR3: CASSLIGGTEAFF
DNA: TGTGCCAGCAGCTTGATAGGAGGGACTGAAGCTTTCTTT
D: .
size: once
V: TRBV5-6
J: TRBJ1-1

CDR3: CASSFSPGQSYNEQFF
DNA: TGTGCCAGCAGCTTCTCACCGGGACAGTCCTACAATGAGCAGTTCTTC
D: TRBD1
size: .
V: TRBV11-1
J: TRBJ2-1

CDR3: CASSESGFDYLNYF
DNA: TGTGCCAGCAGTGAGTCGGGGTTCGATTACCTAAACTACTTC
D: .
size: .
V: TRBV6-1
J: TRBJ1-2

CDR3: CASSTEDREVSYEQYF
DNA: TGTGCCAGCAGTACAGAGGACAGGGAGGTCTCCTACGAGCAGTACTTC
D: TRBD1
size: .
V: TRBV6-2/TRBV6-3
J: TRBJ2-7

CDR3: CASSFAGGSQPQHF
DNA: TGCGCCAGCAGCTTTGCAGGGGGGAGTCAGCCCCAGCATTTT
D: TRBD1
size: .
V: TRBV4-1
J: TRBJ1-5

CDR3: CASSLLQGSTEAFF
DNA: TGTGCCAGCAGCTTACTACAGGGTTCCACTGAAGCTTTCTTT
D: .
size: few
V: TRBV7-2
J: TRBJ1-1

CDR3: CASSLSRDSNYGYTF
DNA: TGCGCCAGCAGTCTTTCCCGTGACAGTAACTATGGCTACACCTTC
D: .
size: once
V: TRBV5-1
J: TRBJ1-2

CDR3: CASSLVSYNSPLHF
DNA: TGTGCCAGCAGCTTAGTCAGCTATAATTCACCCCTCCACTTT
D: .
size: .
V: TRBV7-2
J: TRBJ1-6

CDR3: CASSSGFGNTIYF
DNA: TGTGCCAGTAGTTCCGGGTTTGGAAACACCATATATTTT
D: .
size: few
V: TRBV19
J: TRBJ1-3